This T cell receptor beta chain was retrieved from a study of blood T cell repertoires in COVID-19. Repertoires were generated with immunoSEQ multiplex PCR, while TCRdb's copy carries only in-frame clones and drops some. The top ten clones hold around 10% of a sample with tens of thousands of clones, around 90% of them seen once. Clinical history as reported by participants underpinned cohort assignment. This CDR3 spans 15 amino acids. Looked up from germline, CDR1 is SNHLY and CDR2 is FYNNEI. V was trimmed by 0 bases and J by 7 bases, leaving 12 bases between them. This clonotype was obtained from a woman aged 35 to 49 who had recovered from COVID-19. The sample consisted of PBMCs or T cells enriched from blood (not recorded which). The chain recombines TRBV2 with TRBJ2-2; tentative D call: TRBD1 (6 bases). The CDR3 loop is CASSEAPAGVGELFF. For the CDR3, the DNA is TGTGCCAGCAGTGAAGCCCCAGCAGGGGTCGGGGAGCTGTTTTTT.